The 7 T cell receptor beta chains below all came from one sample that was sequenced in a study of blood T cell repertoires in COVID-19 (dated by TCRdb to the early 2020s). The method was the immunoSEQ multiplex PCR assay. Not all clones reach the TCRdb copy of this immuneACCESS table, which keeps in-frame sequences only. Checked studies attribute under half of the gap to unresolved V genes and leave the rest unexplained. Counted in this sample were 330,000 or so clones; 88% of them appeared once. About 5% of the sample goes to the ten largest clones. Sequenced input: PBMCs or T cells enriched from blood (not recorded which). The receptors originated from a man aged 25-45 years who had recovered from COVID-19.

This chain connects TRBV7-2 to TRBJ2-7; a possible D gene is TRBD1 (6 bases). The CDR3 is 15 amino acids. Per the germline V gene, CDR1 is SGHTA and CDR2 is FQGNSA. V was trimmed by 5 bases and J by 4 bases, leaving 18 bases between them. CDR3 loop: CASSRIGGVVYEQYF. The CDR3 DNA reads TGTGCCAGCAGCCGGATAGGGGGAGTAGTGTACGAGCAGTACTTC.

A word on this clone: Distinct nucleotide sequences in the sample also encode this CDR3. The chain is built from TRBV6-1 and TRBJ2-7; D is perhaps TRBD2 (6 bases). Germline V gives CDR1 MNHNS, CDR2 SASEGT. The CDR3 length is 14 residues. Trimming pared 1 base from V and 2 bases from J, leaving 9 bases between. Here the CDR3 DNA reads TGTGCCAGCAGTGAAGTGGGAGGTACCTACGAGCAGTACTTC. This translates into CASSEVGGTYEQYF.

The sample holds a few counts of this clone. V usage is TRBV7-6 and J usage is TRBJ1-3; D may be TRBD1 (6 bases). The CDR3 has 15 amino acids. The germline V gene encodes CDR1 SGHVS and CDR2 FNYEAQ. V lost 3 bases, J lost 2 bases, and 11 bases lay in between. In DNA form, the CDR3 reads TGTGCCAGCAGCTTCGGGGCAGGGGCTGGAAACACCATATATTTT. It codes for CASSFGAGAGNTIYF.

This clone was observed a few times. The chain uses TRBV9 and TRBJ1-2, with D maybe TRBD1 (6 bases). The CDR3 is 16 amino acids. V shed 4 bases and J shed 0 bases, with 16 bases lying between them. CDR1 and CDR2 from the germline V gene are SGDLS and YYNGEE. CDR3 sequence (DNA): TGTGCCAGCAGCACACACCGGGACAACTCTAACTATGGCTACACCTTC. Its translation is CASSTHRDNSNYGYTF.

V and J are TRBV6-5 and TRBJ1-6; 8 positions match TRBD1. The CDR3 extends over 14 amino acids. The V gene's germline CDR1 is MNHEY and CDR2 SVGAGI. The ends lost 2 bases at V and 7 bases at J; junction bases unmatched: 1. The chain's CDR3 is CASSYTGGNSPLHF. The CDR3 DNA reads TGTGCCAGCAGTTACACAGGGGGGAATTCACCCCTCCACTTT.

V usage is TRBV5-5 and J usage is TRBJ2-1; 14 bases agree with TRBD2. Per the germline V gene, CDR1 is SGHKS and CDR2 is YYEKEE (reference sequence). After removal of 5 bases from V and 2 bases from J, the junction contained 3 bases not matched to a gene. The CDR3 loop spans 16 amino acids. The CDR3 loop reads CASRRGLAGAYNEQFF. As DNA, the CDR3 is TGTGCCAGCAGACGGGGACTAGCGGGGGCCTACAATGAGCAGTTCTTC.

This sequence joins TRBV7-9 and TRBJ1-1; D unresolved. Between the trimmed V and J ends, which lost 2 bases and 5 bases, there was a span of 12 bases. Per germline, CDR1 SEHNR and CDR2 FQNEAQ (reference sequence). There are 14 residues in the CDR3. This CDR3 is CASSLKERRTEAFF. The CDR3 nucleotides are TGTGCCAGCAGCTTAAAGGAGAGGCGGACTGAAGCTTTCTTT.